The 4 T cell receptor beta chains below all came from one sample that was sequenced in a study of technical replicates of blood from a few donors. This table comes from immunoSEQ multiplex PCR, and its TCRdb copy is limited to in-frame clones, with some not included. This sample has approximately 70,000 clones, with around 97% found just once. Source material: T cells isolated from PBMCs. The source is a human donor in good health.

The DNA for the CDR3 is TGTGCCAGCAGTCAGGATTATAGCAATCAGCCCCAGCATTTT. Its protein product is CASSQDYSNQPQHF. The gene calls are TRBV6-6 and TRBJ1-5, with unresolved D. V lost 5 bases, J lost 0 bases, and 8 bases lay in between. This CDR3 contains 14 residues. In germline, CDR1 is MNHNY, CDR2 SVGAGI (reference sequence).

This chain uses TRBV27 with TRBJ1-5; the D is unclear. V was pared by 2 bases and J by 5 bases, with 10 bases between. This CDR3 contains 14 residues. The germline V gene encodes CDR1 MNHEY and CDR2 SMNVEV (reference sequence). CDR3 nucleotide sequence: TGTGCCAGCAGTTTAATAAATTCGGATCAGCCCCAGCATTTT. It translates to CASSLINSDQPQHF.

In its sample, this clone was seen once. The V gene is TRBV19, the J gene TRBJ2-1, with 12 positions matching TRBD2. The trim removed 2 bases at V and 12 bases at J, leaving 8 bases unmatched. Germline V lookup: CDR1 LNHDA, CDR2 SQIVND (reference sequence). The CDR3 has 15 amino acids. This CDR3 reads CASSILAGGPSGQFF. CDR3 nucleotides: TGTGCCAGTAGTATACTAGCGGGAGGGCCCTCCGGGCAGTTCTTC.

The gene calls are TRBV9 and TRBJ2-7, with D perhaps TRBD1 (5 bases). Germline V lookup: CDR1 SGDLS, CDR2 YYNGEE. The CDR3 spans 14 residues. V was clipped by 0 bases and J by 3 bases, with 10 bases between them. The CDR3 protein is CASSVASGNYEQYF. CDR3 nucleotide sequence: TGTGCCAGCAGCGTAGCGTCAGGGAACTACGAGCAGTACTTC. The complete variable domain, with remaining parts taken from reference TRBV9 and TRBJ2-7, reads DSGVTQTPKHLITATGQRVTLRCSPRSGDLSVYWYQQSLDQGLQFLIQYYNGEERAKGNILERFSAQQFPDLHSELNLSSLELGDSALYFCASSVASGNYEQYFGPGTRLTVT.